These 18 T cell receptor beta chains originate from one sample sequenced in a study of breast tumors, draining lymph nodes, adjacent tissues (dated by TCRdb to about 2016). Libraries were prepared through multiplex PCR. Sequencing relied on an Illumina HiSeq 2000. TCRdb passed the public sequencing reads through fastp at Q25 and MiXCR, retaining productive beta sequences. Rows with a matching CDR3 protein are joined into one entry that keeps the most common DNA and genes. Within this sample are tens of thousands of distinct CDR3 sequences, with over 40% of them counted one time only. Jointly, the top ten make up under 12% of the sample. The source material was breast tumor tissue. The source of these receptors is a female donor with breast cancer. Some clones in this sample may be carry-over from other donors' samples.

This clonotype was observed many times. The V gene is TRBV24-1, the J gene TRBJ1-3; possible D gene TRBD1, 5 bases. The CDR3 is 14 amino acids. V lost 9 bases and J lost 3, with 14 bases in between. In germline, CDR1 is KGHDR, CDR2 SFDVKD. The CDR3 DNA is TGTGCCACCTTCCGCGGGACGGTTGGAAACACCATATATTTT. It specifies CATFRGTVGNTIYF.

As to this clonotype: The junction does not match germline at one end; this may be a read error. The chain uses TRBV13 and TRBJ2-5; TRBD1 might be the D (6 bases). Germline loops: CDR1 PRHDT, CDR2 FYEKMQ (reference sequence). This CDR3 has 15 amino acids. CDR3 DNA: TGTGCCAACAGCCCCTCGACAGGAAACCAGGAGACCCAGTACTTC. Amino acid sequence: CANSPSTGNQETQYF.

The chain links TRBV7-3 to TRBJ2-3; D may correspond to TRBD1 or TRBD2 (5 bases each). Trimming shortened V by 5 bases and J by 6 bases, and 15 bases separated the two germline ends. CDR1 is SGHTA and CDR2 is FQGTGA in the germline V gene. The CDR3 length is 14 residues. The DNA of the CDR3 is TGTGCCAGCAGCAACAGTGGGGGAGCCGATACGCAGTATTTT. Its protein is CASSNSGGADTQYF.

V usage is TRBV20-1 and J usage is TRBJ2-7; 7 nucleotides align to TRBD2. The J segment lost 4 bases and the V segment lost 1 base, leaving 4 bases of the junction unmatched. The germline gives CDR1 DFQATT, CDR2 SNEGSKA (reference sequence). This CDR3 region has 13 residues. CDR3 region: CSARGRGLYEQYF. CDR3 nucleotides: TGCAGTGCTAGAGGGCGGGGGTTGTACGAGCAGTACTTC.

Notes on this clonotype: Compared with germline, one end of the junction differs, possibly owing to a read error. The rearrangement joins TRBV13 to TRBJ1-5; 9 nucleotides agree with TRBD1. Germline V CDR1 and CDR2: PRHDT, FYEKMQ (reference sequence). The CDR3 covers 15 residues. Here the CDR3 reads CANSSPDRGIQPQHF. The DNA for the CDR3 is TGTGCCAACAGCTCCCCGGACAGGGGTATCCAGCCCCAGCATTTT.

This clonotype occurred a few times. The rearrangement links TRBV20-1 to TRBJ2-1, with 7 bases fitting TRBD1. CDR1 is DFQATT and CDR2 is SNEGSKA in the germline V gene (reference sequence). CDR3 length equals 12 residues. V lost 7 bases, J lost 8 bases, and 8 bases stayed unmatched. Written as DNA, the CDR3 is TGCAGTGGTAGGCAGGGGGTAGATGAGCAGTTCTTC. The encoded protein is CSGRQGVDEQFF.

The genes are TRBV10-3 and TRBJ2-5; 11 bases align to TRBD2. The CDR3 runs 15 residues. Germline CDR1 and CDR2: ENHRY and SYGVKD. The V segment lost 1 base and the J segment 4 bases; nucleotides outside the gene matches: 2. The CDR3 region is CAISEWTSGRETQYF. The CDR3 nucleotides are TGTGCCATCAGTGAGTGGACTAGCGGGCGAGAGACCCAGTACTTC.

This clonotype was seen ten or more times. The chain couples TRBV6-5 to TRBJ2-1; TRBD1 aligns across 9 bases. The germline V gene encodes CDR1 MNHEY and CDR2 SVGAGI. The V segment lost 9 bases and the J segment 7 bases; nucleotides outside the gene matches: 13. The CDR3 totals 15 residues. In DNA, the CDR3 is TGTGCCAGTCACAACGGAAGACAGGGGGTGAATGAGCAGTTCTTC. It specifies CASHNGRQGVNEQFF.

The chain combines TRBV12-3 or TRBV12-4 with TRBJ2-7, with 8 bases that match TRBD2. V dropped 4 bases and J dropped 7; count of bases not matched to a gene: 3. This CDR3 is built from 12 residues. In DNA form, the CDR3 reads TGTGCCAGCAGTTACAGCGGGAGAGAGCAGTACTTC. This codes for CASSYSGREQYF.

This clonotype was seen once. This may stem from a read error, because a much larger clone lies one nucleotide away. The chain links TRBV28 to TRBJ2-1; 7 bases fit TRBD2. The CDR3 consists of 15 residues. Per the germline V gene, CDR1 is MDHEN and CDR2 is SYDVKM. The CDR3 region is CASSLGSGSYNEQSF. CDR3 coding DNA: TGTGCCAGCAGTTTAGGTAGCGGGTCTTACAATGAGCAGTCCTTC.

Many counts were recorded for this clonotype. The J gene is TRBJ1-6, the V gene TRBV20-1; D is unclear. Between the trimmed V and J ends, which lost 6 bases and 7 bases, there was a span of 10 bases. The CDR3 has 12 residues. Germline V gene data show CDR1 as DFQATT and CDR2 as SNEGSKA (reference sequence). The CDR3 sequence: CSAGPVNSPLHF. CDR3 bases: TGCAGTGCAGGGCCGGTCAATTCACCCCTCCACTTT.

The rearrangement uses TRBV30 and TRBJ2-7; 9 bases line up with TRBD1. CDR3 length equals 13 residues. The trim removed 2 bases at V and 5 bases at J, leaving 4 bases unmatched. In germline, CDR1 is GTSNPN, CDR2 SVGIG (reference sequence). This CDR3 is CAWSPGTGNEQYF. CDR3 in DNA: TGTGCCTGGAGTCCTGGGACAGGGAACGAGCAGTACTTC. The complete variable domain, with remaining parts taken from reference TRBV30 and TRBJ2-7, reads SQTIHQWPATLVQPVGSPLSLECTVEGTSNPNLYWYRQAAGRGLQLLFYSVGIGQISSEVPQNLSASRPQDRQFILSSKKLLLSDSGFYLCAWSPGTGNEQYFGPGTRLTVT.

This clonotype has just a few counts. The CDR3 nucleotides read TGTGCCAGCAGCCCGTCCGGGACTAGCGGGAACGAGCAGTACTTC. This codes for CASSPSGTSGNEQYF. The rearrangement uses TRBV9 and TRBJ2-7; TRBD2 aligns across 13 bases. The CDR3 is made up of 15 amino acids. The V segment lost 4 bases and the J segment 5 bases; nucleotides outside the gene matches: 6. The germline gives CDR1 SGDLS, CDR2 YYNGEE.

This clonotype has a count of ten or more. V is TRBV9 and J is TRBJ2-1; unclear D gene. V lost 0 bases to trimming and J lost 2 bases, with 9 bases between them. This CDR3 has 15 residues. The V gene's germline CDR1 is SGDLS and CDR2 YYNGEE. CDR3 residues: CASSVGRAPYNEQFF. The CDR3 nucleotides read TGTGCCAGCAGCGTAGGACGTGCCCCCTACAATGAGCAGTTCTTC.

The chain recombines TRBV5-1 with TRBJ1-2; D unclear. The CDR3 contains 14 residues. The germline V and J ends were trimmed by 1 base and 7 bases, with 14 bases remaining between them. Germline CDR1 and CDR2: SGHRS and YFSETQ. The CDR3 bases are TGCGCCAGCAGCTTGTCCGAGATGCGAAGTGGCTACACCTTC. This sequence encodes CASSLSEMRSGYTF.

A note on this clonotype: The conserved final phenylalanine or tryptophan is absent from the CDR3, which likely points to a read error. The J gene is TRBJ2-2, the V gene TRBV28, with D possibly matching TRBD2 (6 bases). The CDR3 extends over 15 amino acids. Trimming shortened V by 5 bases and J by 4 bases, and 14 bases separated the two germline ends. Per germline, CDR1 MDHEN and CDR2 SYDVKM. CDR3 sequence: CASSEGVGGTGELFS. CDR3 DNA sequence: TGTGCCAGCAGTGAAGGAGTGGGAGGCACCGGGGAGCTGTTTTCT.

The chain combines TRBV5-5 with TRBJ1-1; maybe TRBD1 (5 bases). The length of the CDR3 is 13 residues. The V gene's germline CDR1 is SGHKS and CDR2 YYEKEE (reference sequence). V was trimmed by 5 bases and J by 2 bases, leaving 10 bases between them. CDR3 loop: CASSTGGNTEAFF. DNA of the CDR3: TGTGCCAGCAGTACGGGGGGTAACACTGAAGCTTTCTTT.

This clonotype was recorded a few times. This chain uses TRBV10-2 with TRBJ1-2; the D gene is possibly TRBD1 (5 bases). Trimming removed 4 bases at V and 1 base at J, with 16 bases between. Germline loops: CDR1 WSHSY, CDR2 SAAADI. There are 16 residues in the CDR3. CDR3 DNA: TGCGCCAGCAGTGGCGCGGAGACAGAAGTTAACTATGGCTACACCTTC. It encodes CASSGAETEVNYGYTF.